Shown below are 18 T cell receptor beta chains from a single sample sequenced in a study of blood T cells in healthy people across ages. Alongside a J-beta primer mix, a sample-barcoded 5' primer served in a second PCR lasting about 7 to 11 cycles. Each CDR3 protein is one row after TCRdb ran MiXCR on the 5' RACE reads. In the table there are 730,000 or so distinct CDR3 sequences, around 41% of which are singletons. Source material: blood. All receptors come from a man aged 80 or over in good health.

The chain couples TRBV6-6 to TRBJ1-5; D may be TRBD1 (6 bases). In germline, CDR1 is MNHNY, CDR2 SVGAGI (reference sequence). The CDR3 has 17 residues. Trimming took off 3 bases at V and 2 bases at J, with 17 bases between the two ends. The CDR3 region is CASSYFPGDPGNQPQHF. CDR3 coding DNA: TGTGCCAGCAGTTATTTCCCAGGGGACCCTGGCAATCAGCCCCAGCATTTT.

This sequence joins TRBV15 and TRBJ2-4; D uncertain. Between the trimmed V and J ends, which lost 0 bases and 13 bases, there was a span of 13 bases. This CDR3 is built from 13 residues. Per germline, CDR1 LNHNV and CDR2 YYDKDF (reference sequence). The CDR3 loop reads CATSRDFRETQYF. CDR3 DNA sequence: TGTGCCACCAGCAGAGACTTTAGGGAAACCCAGTACTTC. The entire variable domain, with the rest obtained from reference TRBV15 and TRBJ2-4, is as follows: DAMVIQNPRYQVTQFGKPVTLSCSQTLNHNVMYWYQQKSSQAPKLLFHYYDKDFNNEADTPDNFQSRRPNTSFCFLDIRSPGLGDTAMYLCATSRDFRETQYFGAGTRLSVL.

V gene TRBV20-1 combines with J gene TRBJ2-5; no definite D call. This CDR3 has 11 residues. Trimming left V 2 bases short and J 4 bases short, with 5 bases between. Germline V gene lookup returns CDR1 DFQATT and CDR2 SNEGSKA (reference sequence). The CDR3 DNA reads TGCAGTGCTAGAACCACAGAGACCCAGTACTTC. It codes for CSARTTETQYF.

In DNA, the CDR3 is TGCGCCAGCAGCCCCTCCCATAGCACAGATACGCAGTATTTT. The encoded protein is CASSPSHSTDTQYF. The chain employs TRBV10-2 and TRBJ2-3; D remains ambiguous. V dropped 6 bases and J dropped 0 bases, with 10 bases sitting between them. Germline loops: CDR1 WSHSY, CDR2 SAAADI. This CDR3 is 14 amino acids long.

V and J are TRBV6-2 or TRBV6-3 and TRBJ2-1, with TRBD2 matching 10 bases. This CDR3 has 14 amino acids. Germline lookup yields CDR1 MNHEY and CDR2 SVGEGT. With V trimmed by 6 bases and J by 9 bases, 8 bases remained unmatched. CDR3 in DNA: TGTGCCAGCAGGGAGTCTAGCGGGGGAGGTGAGCAGTTCTTC. Protein sequence: CASRESSGGGEQFF.

This chain links TRBV7-6 with TRBJ2-5, with TRBD1 matching over 10 bases. The DNA end is a closer match to TRBJ2-7, so the J assignment may be wrong. Germline V gene lookup returns CDR1 SGHVS and CDR2 FNYEAQ. The CDR3 sequence is 15 residues long. The CDR3 sequence is CASSSRGQGTNEQYF. CDR3 nucleotides: TGTGCCAGCAGCTCGAGGGGACAGGGGACGAACGAGCAGTACTTC.

Many counts were recorded for this clonotype. The V call is TRBV27, the J call TRBJ2-1; D remains ambiguous. The germline CDR1 and CDR2 sequences are MNHEY and SMNVEV (reference sequence). Deletions cut 6 bases from V and 4 bases from J, with 13 bases between. CDR3 length: 14 residues. DNA for the CDR3: TGTGCCAGCAGCCAACCCCCCGAGTACAATGAGCAGTTCTTC. Protein: CASSQPPEYNEQFF.

DNA of the CDR3: TGTGCCAGCAGGATGACAGACACCTACGAGCAGTACTTC. Translating it yields CASRMTDTYEQYF. V usage is TRBV28 and J usage is TRBJ2-7; the D gene is possibly TRBD1 (5 bases). The CDR3 length is 13 residues. Trimming cost V 6 bases and J 2 bases, with 11 bases left between them. Germline-derived CDR1 and CDR2 are MDHEN and SYDVKM.

This clonotype was recorded many times. The rearrangement joins TRBV5-5 to TRBJ1-2; D call uncertain. With 0 bases removed from V and 3 bases from J, the gap between germline ends came to 3 bases. The germline gives CDR1 SGHKS, CDR2 YYEKEE (reference sequence). This CDR3 comprises 12 residues. As DNA, the CDR3 is TGTGCCAGCAGCTTGGCCGACTATGGCTACACCTTC. Protein product: CASSLADYGYTF. The variable domain in full, with the rest retrieved from reference TRBV5-5 and TRBJ1-2, is DAGVTQSPTHLIKTRGQQVTLRCSPISGHKSVSWYQQVLGQGPQFIFQYYEKEERGRGNFPDRFSARQFPNYSSELNVNALLLGDSALYLCASSLADYGYTFGSGTRLTVV.

Written as DNA, the CDR3 is TGTGCCAGCAGCCAGGGTCATGGGCTTCAAGGAACTAATGAAAAACTGTTTTTT. It is translated as CASSQGHGLQGTNEKLFF. The J gene is TRBJ1-4, the V gene TRBV4-2; D call uncertain. Per germline, CDR1 LGHNA and CDR2 YNFKEQ. Trimming stripped 3 bases from V and 1 base from J, with 18 bases between. The CDR3 sequence is 18 residues long.

This clonotype was recorded many times. The chain links TRBV7-2 to TRBJ2-3; a possible D gene is TRBD2 (5 bases). CDR3 length: 13 amino acids. The V gene lost 5 bases and the J gene lost 6 bases, with 12 bases spanning the gap. The germline gives CDR1 SGHTA, CDR2 FQGNSA. CDR3 region: CASSLEGFDTQYF. The CDR3 nucleotides read TGTGCCAGCAGCCTTGAGGGTTTTGATACGCAGTATTTT.

The rearrangement joins TRBV19 to TRBJ2-1; 7 bases match TRBD1. This CDR3 has 16 residues. Germline CDR1 reads LNHDA; CDR2 reads SQIVND (reference sequence). Unmatched junction bases numbered 14, after V lost 4 bases and J lost 8 bases. The CDR3 sequence: CASSRTSRQGIDEQFF. In nucleotides, the CDR3 is TGTGCCAGTAGTAGGACATCTCGACAGGGTATTGATGAGCAGTTCTTC.

This chain connects TRBV5-1 to TRBJ1-2, with D perhaps TRBD1 (5 bases). CDR1 and CDR2 from the germline V gene are SGHRS and YFSETQ. The CDR3 spans 16 residues. Trimming took 4 bases from V and 1 from J, leaving 17 bases between them. For the CDR3, the DNA is TGCGCCAGCAGCCCCGAGAGCGGGGCCGGTAACTATGGCTACACCTTC. Translating it yields CASSPESGAGNYGYTF.

This chain connects TRBV14 to TRBJ2-1; 10 bases fit TRBD1. The CDR3 contains 16 residues. From germline, CDR1 is SGHDN and CDR2 FVKESK. V was clipped by 0 bases and J by 7 bases; unmatched bases: 6. CDR3 bases: TGTGCCAGCAGCCAAGAGAGGACAGGGGGATGGAATGAGCAGTTCTTC. Protein sequence: CASSQERTGGWNEQFF.

A remark on this clonotype: Germline is not matched at one junction end, which may reflect a read error. This chain uses TRBV7-2 with TRBJ1-2, with D possibly being TRBD1 (5 bases). This CDR3 comprises 13 residues. Germline CDR1 reads SGHTA; CDR2 reads FQGNSA. The CDR3 region is CVSSLAGYDGYTF. CDR3 sequence (DNA): TGTGTCAGCAGCTTAGCAGGGTATGATGGCTACACCTTC.

This clonotype was observed a few times. The chain has TRBV20-1 and TRBJ2-7; D is ambiguous. Per the germline V gene, CDR1 is DFQATT and CDR2 is SNEGSKA (reference sequence). V was trimmed by 3 bases and J by 0 bases, leaving 15 bases between them. This CDR3 comprises 15 residues. Here the CDR3 reads CSARDGRMASYEQYF. DNA of the CDR3: TGCAGTGCTAGGGACGGGCGGATGGCCTCCTACGAGCAGTACTTC.

The CDR3 protein is CASSLDLGTGDYEQYF. DNA for the CDR3: TGCGCCAGCAGCTTGGATTTGGGGACAGGGGACTACGAGCAGTACTTC. The V and J genes are TRBV5-1 and TRBJ2-7; 10 positions match TRBD1. The CDR3 is 16 amino acids. Per the germline V gene, CDR1 is SGHRS and CDR2 is YFSETQ. V shed 0 bases and J 3 bases; nucleotides not matched to a gene: 6. The full variable domain, with the rest looked up from reference TRBV5-1 and TRBJ2-7, is KAGVTQTPRYLIKTRGQQVTLSCSPISGHRSVSWYQQTPGQGLQFLFEYFSETQRNKGNFPGRFSGRQFSNSRSEMNVSTLELGDSALYLCASSLDLGTGDYEQYFGPGTRLTVT.

The chain combines TRBV29-1 with TRBJ2-5; no clear D. This CDR3 is 12 amino acids long. The V gene lost 5 bases and the J gene lost 4 bases, with 11 bases spanning the gap. The germline V gene encodes CDR1 SQVTM and CDR2 ANQGSEA. CDR3 residues: CSVFRVGETQYF. The CDR3 nucleotides read TGCAGCGTTTTCCGGGTAGGAGAGACCCAGTACTTC.